These 27 T cell receptor beta chains were all obtained from the same sample, sequenced in a study of T cells after yellow fever vaccination. TCRdb fed the 5' RACE reads into MiXCR, producing one record per CDR3 protein. The sample consists of 500,000 to 650,000 distinct CDR3 sequences, 12% of them appearing once. Sequences were derived from PBMCs, sampled on the day of the yellow fever booster vaccination. These receptors were obtained from a young man who received the YFV17D yellow fever vaccine.

The gene calls are TRBV20-1 and TRBJ1-2; 7 bases match TRBD1. CDR1 is DFQATT, CDR2 SNEGSKA, per germline (reference sequence). The CDR3 length is 15 residues. With V trimmed by 0 bases and J by 7 bases, 11 bases remained unmatched. Here the CDR3 reads CSARDTRGRLSGYTF. Here the CDR3 DNA reads TGCAGTGCTAGAGATACTAGGGGGCGGTTGTCTGGCTACACCTTC.

This clonotype was detected many times. This chain connects TRBV4-2 to TRBJ2-7, with 13 bases that match TRBD2. The CDR3 contains 16 residues. V lost 0 bases to trimming and J lost 2 bases; unmatched junction nucleotides: 1. Germline CDR1 reads LGHNA; CDR2 reads YNFKEQ. The CDR3 sequence is CASSQEGLAGAYEQYF. CDR3 nucleotides: TGTGCCAGCAGCCAAGAAGGACTAGCGGGAGCCTACGAGCAGTACTTC.

This clonotype came up a few times. CDR3 sequence: CAISGSGGTAHYYEQYF. CDR3 DNA: TGTGCCATCAGTGGATCGGGTGGGACTGCCCACTACTACGAGCAGTACTTC. The chain uses TRBV10-3 and TRBJ2-7; a possible D gene is TRBD2 (6 bases). V was cut by 4 bases and J by 3 bases, with 22 bases left in between. The CDR3 totals 17 residues. Germline lookup yields CDR1 ENHRY and CDR2 SYGVKD.

The V gene is TRBV19, the J gene TRBJ2-1; D possibly corresponds to TRBD2 (5 bases). The CDR3 is 13 residues long. Germline CDR1 LNHDA, CDR2 SQIVND (reference sequence). Trimming removed 5 bases at V and 6 bases at J, with 11 bases between. The chain's CDR3 is CASSSTRGNEQFF. In DNA, the CDR3 is TGTGCCAGTAGTTCCACTCGGGGCAATGAGCAGTTCTTC.

The chain carries TRBV6-1 and TRBJ2-7, with no clear D. The CDR3 is made up of 13 amino acids. Trimming removed 5 bases at V and 3 bases at J, with 11 bases between. CDR1 MNHNS and CDR2 SASEGT come from the germline V gene. CDR3 sequence (DNA): TGTGCCAGCAGTCGTGACCTTTACTACGAGCAGTACTTC. Protein: CASSRDLYYEQYF.

The V and J genes are TRBV5-1 and TRBJ2-2, with 8 nucleotides matching TRBD2. Per the germline V gene, CDR1 is SGHRS and CDR2 is YFSETQ. Losses at the gene ends were 3 bases for V and 0 bases for J; bases not matched to a gene: 4. The CDR3 loop spans 16 amino acids. CDR3 coding DNA: TGCGCCAGCAGCTGGGATAGCGGGACGAACACCGGGGAGCTGTTTTTT. Its translation: CASSWDSGTNTGELFF.

The chain recombines TRBV6-2 or TRBV6-3 with TRBJ2-1; 10 bases line up with TRBD2. Looked up from germline, CDR1 is MNHEY and CDR2 is SVGEGT. The V gene end was trimmed by 5 bases and the J gene end by 5 bases; junction bases not matched to a gene: 6. CDR3 length: 15 residues. The CDR3: CASSDTSGTNNEQFF. For the CDR3, the DNA is TGTGCCAGCAGTGATACTAGCGGGACAAACAATGAGCAGTTCTTC.

This clonotype was picked up a small number of times. The V and J genes are TRBV7-8 and TRBJ2-7; TRBD2 matches 9 bases. Germline V gene lookup returns CDR1 SGHVS and CDR2 FQNEAQ. The CDR3 runs 16 residues. The V segment lost 7 bases and the J segment 2 bases; nucleotides outside the gene matches: 12. The CDR3 nucleotides are TGTGCCAGCATTCGAGCGGGGACTAGCCTAACCTACGAGCAGTACTTC. Translation gives CASIRAGTSLTYEQYF.

This chain uses TRBV21-1 with TRBJ2-7. TRBV21-1 is a pseudogene. This CDR3 has 15 residues. The CDR3 DNA sequence: TGTGCCAGCAGCAAACGGCAGCTAAAAACCTACGAGCAGTACTTC. Translated, it gives CASSKRQLKTYEQYF.

The genes are TRBV3-1 and TRBJ2-7, with 13 bases identical to TRBD2. Germline V gives CDR1 LGHDT, CDR2 YNNKEL (reference sequence). V was clipped by 2 bases and J by 6 bases; unmatched bases: 4. CDR3 size: 15 residues. The CDR3 DNA reads TGTGCCAGCAGCCAACCGGGACTAGCGGGATCCGAGCAGTACTTC. This translates into CASSQPGLAGSEQYF.

This clonotype was picked up a small number of times. The chain carries TRBV20-1 and TRBJ2-3, with TRBD1 as a possible D gene (6 bases). The CDR3 totals 14 residues. V was shortened by 2 bases and J by 0 bases, with 9 bases between the two germline ends. CDR1 and CDR2 (germline): DFQATT, SNEGSKA (reference sequence). CDR3 protein: CSARLDSSTDTQYF. The CDR3 coding sequence is TGCAGTGCTAGATTGGACAGTAGCACAGATACGCAGTATTTT.

This clonotype has a count of ten or more. The rearrangement uses TRBV7-2 and TRBJ2-4; TRBD1 might be the D (6 bases). The CDR3 has 15 amino acids. Germline CDR1 and CDR2: SGHTA and FQGNSA. Trimming removed 1 base from V and 9 bases from J, with 16 bases in between. CDR3 loop: CASSLVDSRGSIQYF. CDR3 in DNA: TGTGCCAGCAGCTTAGTGGACAGTCGGGGTAGCATTCAGTACTTC.

A note on this clonotype: A much more abundant neighbour one base away suggests this may be a read error. This chain's CDR3 is CCASVTGQGPDYGYTF. The CDR3 nucleotides read TGCTGTGCTAGTGTAACGGGACAGGGGCCGGACTATGGCTACACCTTC. The rearrangement joins TRBV20-1 to TRBJ1-2; 10 positions agree with TRBD1. There are 16 residues in the CDR3. CDR1 is DFQATT, CDR2 SNEGSKA, per germline (reference sequence).

The chain joins TRBV4-2 to TRBJ2-1; 11 bases match TRBD2. This CDR3 has 19 amino acids. With V trimmed by 0 bases and J by 2 bases, 9 bases remained unmatched. CDR1 is LGHNA and CDR2 is YNFKEQ in the germline V gene. CDR3 nucleotide sequence: TGTGCCAGCAGCCAAGAAGGGGGTGGACTAGCGGGCACCTACAATGAGCAGTTCTTC. This gives the protein CASSQEGGGLAGTYNEQFF.

V gene TRBV7-2 combines with J gene TRBJ2-7; 14 bases are shared with TRBD2. CDR3 length: 17 amino acids. CDR1 is SGHTA, CDR2 FQGNSA, per germline. Trimming removed 2 bases from V and 5 bases from J; junction bases left unmatched: 8. In nucleotides, the CDR3 is TGTGCCAGCAGCTTACCTTCAGGGACTAGCGGGAGCCACGAGCAGTACTTC. As protein: CASSLPSGTSGSHEQYF.

Comments on this clonotype: A much larger clone sits a single nucleotide away, making a read error possible. The chain joins TRBV3-1 to TRBJ2-7; D ambiguous. Trimming took 4 bases from V and 7 from J, leaving 11 bases between them. There are 12 residues in the CDR3. In germline, CDR1 is LGHDT, CDR2 YNNKEL (reference sequence). DNA of the CDR3: TGTGCCAGCAGCCGTCATGGGCGGGAGCAGTACTTC. Protein: CASSRHGREQYF.

This clonotype has only a few counts. V usage is TRBV7-2 and J usage is TRBJ2-7; tentative D call: TRBD2 (6 bases). The V gene lost 0 bases and the J gene lost 2 bases, with 11 bases spanning the gap. Germline values: CDR1 SGHTA, CDR2 FQGNSA. The CDR3 has 15 residues. The CDR3 loop reads CASSLAGGRTYEQYF. CDR3 sequence (DNA): TGTGCCAGCAGCTTAGCGGGGGGAAGGACCTACGAGCAGTACTTC.

A few counts support this clonotype. The rearrangement uses TRBV20-1 and TRBJ2-5; 7 bases fit TRBD1. V shed 0 bases and J 5 bases; nucleotides not matched to a gene: 9. The germline V gene has CDR1 DFQATT and CDR2 SNEGSKA (reference sequence). The length of the CDR3 is 15 residues. CDR3 nucleotide sequence: TGCAGTGCTAGAGATCTGAACAGGGGAAGGGAGACCCAGTACTTC. Its translation: CSARDLNRGRETQYF.

This clonotype has a handful of counts. This chain connects TRBV20-1 to TRBJ2-7; possibly TRBD2 for D (6 bases). This CDR3 comprises 13 residues. V was clipped by 4 bases and J by 3 bases, with 13 bases between them. CDR1 is DFQATT, CDR2 SNEGSKA, per germline (reference sequence). CDR3 sequence reads: CSAKAGSGYEQYF. CDR3 coding DNA: TGCAGTGCTAAAGCCGGTAGCGGCTACGAGCAGTACTTC.

This chain joins TRBV5-1 and TRBJ2-7; TRBD2 agrees at 9 bases. The CDR3 sequence is 15 residues long. V shed 4 bases, J shed 1 base, and the junction held 6 bases outside the gene matches. Germline CDR1 SGHRS, CDR2 YFSETQ. The CDR3 loop reads CASSENSGRSYEQYF. Written as DNA, the CDR3 is TGCGCCAGCAGCGAAAATAGCGGGAGATCCTACGAGCAGTACTTC.

CDR3 sequence: CSARATRGYTF. CDR3 in DNA: TGCAGTGCTAGGGCAACTAGGGGCTACACCTTC. This chain uses TRBV20-1 with TRBJ1-2; no firm D call. Germline CDR1 and CDR2: DFQATT and SNEGSKA (reference sequence). The CDR3 is 11 residues long. The germline V and J ends were trimmed by 3 bases and 8 bases, with 10 bases remaining between them.

This clonotype was counted only a few times. The CDR3 loop reads CASSRSVAGHGNEQFF. The CDR3 nucleotides are TGTGCCAGCAGCCGAAGCGTAGCGGGACATGGGAATGAGCAGTTCTTC. This rearrangement joins TRBV3-1 to TRBJ2-1, with 8 positions matching TRBD2. The germline V gene has CDR1 LGHDT and CDR2 YNNKEL (reference sequence). The J segment lost 7 bases and the V segment lost 4 bases, leaving 12 bases of the junction unmatched. The CDR3 has 16 residues.

The chain has TRBV12-3 or TRBV12-4 and TRBJ1-1; unclear D gene. The germline V and J ends were trimmed by 3 bases and 4 bases, with 12 bases remaining between them. The CDR3 has 14 amino acids. The CDR3 sequence is CASSFGPPATEAFF. The CDR3 DNA follows: TGTGCCAGCAGTTTCGGGCCTCCGGCCACTGAAGCTTTCTTT.

This clonotype was detected ten times or more. The chain carries TRBV7-2 and TRBJ1-1; D unclear. Germline lookup yields CDR1 SGHTA and CDR2 FQGNSA. The ends were cut back, 0 bases at V and 0 bases at J, with 2 bases in the middle. This CDR3 region has 13 residues. The DNA for the CDR3 is TGTGCCAGCAGCTTAGCAATGAACACTGAAGCTTTCTTT. Residues: CASSLAMNTEAFF.

The sample holds many counts of this clonotype. The junction and the germline gene differ at one end; a read error may be behind it. The J gene is TRBJ2-1, the V gene TRBV29-1; TRBD2 matches 10 bases. Germline CDR1 SQVTM, CDR2 ANQGSEA. The CDR3 loop spans 12 amino acids. The CDR3 coding sequence is TGCAGCGACACCACTAGCGGGACACGCCAAGACTTC. This encodes CSDTTSGTRQDF.

This chain links TRBV27 with TRBJ2-1, with 9 bases identical to TRBD1. This CDR3 region has 15 residues. Trimming cost V 6 bases and J 3 bases; bases outside gene matches: 6. Germline V gives CDR1 MNHEY, CDR2 SMNVEV (reference sequence). CDR3 DNA: TGTGCCAGCAGCGATCCGGGACAGGGCTACAATGAGCAGTTCTTC. Its protein is CASSDPGQGYNEQFF.

The CDR3 DNA sequence: TGTGCCAACTCTCCCATGGGCGCCTACGAGCAGTACTTC. Amino acids: CANSPMGAYEQYF. The genes are TRBV2 and TRBJ2-7; D is unclear. This CDR3 has 13 amino acids. Deletions cut 10 bases from V and 2 bases from J, with 15 bases between. Germline V CDR1 and CDR2: SNHLY, FYNNEI.